These 17 T cell receptor beta chains were all obtained from the same sample, sequenced in a study of human T cells and chemical hapten exposure. TCRdb re-called the RACE reads through MiXCR, storing one row per CDR3 protein. Of around 340,000 distinct CDR3 sequences in the sample, around 7% were seen once. Time point defined: patch test 1, 2 weeks after DPC sensitization. Treatment given: therapeutic diphenylcyclopropenone sensitization with weekly scalp DPC. The sample was whole blood, taken in connection with sensitization to the hapten diphenylcyclopropenone (DPC). These receptor sequences come from a woman between 18 and 29 years old with alopecia areata. Some clones in this sample may be carry-over from other donors' samples.

This clonotype was seen a few times. V usage is TRBV28 and J usage is TRBJ2-6, with TRBD1 matching 9 bases. Germline V gives CDR1 MDHEN, CDR2 SYDVKM. The CDR3 sequence is 19 residues long. V trimming: 5 bases; J trimming: 0 bases; junction bases outside the gene matches: 11. This CDR3 is CASSRFSTGGPSGANVLTF. Here the CDR3 DNA reads TGTGCCAGCAGTCGGTTCTCGACAGGGGGGCCCTCTGGGGCCAACGTCCTGACTTTC.

The chain joins TRBV2 to TRBJ2-3; 7 bases map to TRBD2. CDR1 SNHLY and CDR2 FYNNEI come from the germline V gene. This CDR3 has 14 residues. The V segment lost 6 bases and the J segment 2 bases; nucleotides outside the gene matches: 5. The CDR3 region has the DNA TGTGCCAGCAGCGCTAGCGGCAACACAGATACGCAGTATTTT. As protein: CASSASGNTDTQYF.

This clonotype was seen at least ten times. The chain couples TRBV24-1 to TRBJ2-5; D remains unclear. CDR3 length: 14 amino acids. The V end was cut by 3 bases, the J end by 5 bases, with 12 bases between. CDR1 and CDR2 (germline): KGHDR, SFDVKD. The CDR3 reads CATSDAERPETQYF. The CDR3 nucleotides are TGTGCCACCAGTGATGCCGAGAGACCGGAGACCCAGTACTTC.

V and J are TRBV15 and TRBJ1-2; 7 positions match TRBD1. V trimming: 0 bases; J trimming: 4 bases; junction bases outside the gene matches: 8. The CDR3 runs 16 residues. Per the germline V gene, CDR1 is LNHNV and CDR2 is YYDKDF (reference sequence). The DNA of the CDR3 is TGTGCCACCAGCAGAGATCTCTCGACAGGGACCTATGGCTACACCTTC. It specifies CATSRDLSTGTYGYTF.

This clonotype was seen a handful of times. This chain joins TRBV4-2 and TRBJ1-5; no firm D call. The CDR3 is made up of 15 amino acids. Per the germline V gene, CDR1 is LGHNA and CDR2 is YNFKEQ. V was trimmed by 3 bases and J by 5 bases, leaving 14 bases between them. The CDR3 DNA follows: TGTGCCAGCAGCCACCTTAAAAGCGGCCATCAGCCCCAGCATTTT. Amino acid sequence: CASSHLKSGHQPQHF.

This clonotype was detected ten times or more. This CDR3 is CASRRTGTGSYEQYF. CDR3 nucleotide sequence: TGTGCCAGCAGGCGTACCGGGACAGGGAGCTACGAGCAGTACTTC. The chain combines TRBV28 with TRBJ2-7; TRBD1 agrees at 9 bases. In germline, CDR1 is MDHEN, CDR2 SYDVKM. The trim removed 6 bases at V and 3 bases at J, leaving 9 bases unmatched. The CDR3 extends over 15 amino acids.

This clonotype was seen more than once but under ten times. V and J are TRBV5-1 and TRBJ2-3; 12 nucleotides match TRBD2. The J segment lost 3 bases and the V segment lost 2 bases, leaving 4 bases of the junction unmatched. CDR1 is SGHRS, CDR2 YFSETQ, per germline. The CDR3 is 16 residues long. The CDR3 DNA is TGCGCCAGCAGCTTCGGACTAGCGGGGAGAACAGATACGCAGTATTTT. As protein: CASSFGLAGRTDTQYF.

The gene calls are TRBV7-9 and TRBJ2-7; D possibly corresponds to TRBD2 (6 bases). The germline V gene encodes CDR1 SEHNR and CDR2 FQNEAQ (reference sequence). The CDR3 totals 16 residues. Trimming stripped 5 bases from V and 0 bases from J, with 17 bases between. In nucleotides, the CDR3 is TGTGCCAGCAGCAGCCCCAGACTAGGAGACTCCTACGAGCAGTACTTC. This codes for CASSSPRLGDSYEQYF.

In this sample, this clonotype turned up many times. V usage is TRBV2 and J usage is TRBJ1-4; 9 bases line up with TRBD1. In germline, CDR1 is SNHLY, CDR2 FYNNEI. Losses at the gene ends were 4 bases for V and 0 bases for J; bases not matched to a gene: 6. The CDR3 consists of 17 residues. In DNA form, the CDR3 reads TGTGCCAGCAGTGTACCGGGACAGGGCGCAACTAATGAAAAACTGTTTTTT. It translates to CASSVPGQGATNEKLFF.

Only a few counts were recorded for this clonotype. The V and J genes are TRBV5-1 and TRBJ2-3; possibly TRBD1 or TRBD2 for D (6 bases each). Trimming pared 2 bases from V and 2 bases from J, leaving 12 bases between. Germline CDR1 is SGHRS and CDR2 is YFSETQ. The CDR3 is made up of 15 amino acids. For the CDR3, the DNA is TGCGCCAGCAGCTTATCGGGGGACACCACAGATACGCAGTATTTT. This sequence encodes CASSLSGDTTDTQYF.

The chain employs TRBV20-1 and TRBJ1-5; the match to TRBD1 covers 7 bases. Germline values: CDR1 DFQATT, CDR2 SNEGSKA (reference sequence). The CDR3 totals 14 residues. Trimming at V came to 5 bases and at J to 1 base, leaving 5 bases not matched to a gene. The CDR3 here is CSAAGTVSNQPQHF. CDR3 DNA sequence: TGCAGTGCTGCCGGGACAGTAAGCAATCAGCCCCAGCATTTT.

The sample holds many counts of this clonotype. This rearrangement joins TRBV3-1 to TRBJ2-3; D remains ambiguous. Germline V lookup: CDR1 LGHDT, CDR2 YNNKEL (reference sequence). V lost 2 bases and J lost 4, with 10 bases in between. The CDR3 length is 14 residues. This CDR3 reads CASSQWPRADTQYF. The CDR3 DNA is TGTGCCAGCAGCCAATGGCCTCGAGCAGATACGCAGTATTTT.

This clonotype was detected ten times or more. The chain has TRBV9 and TRBJ1-2; tentatively, D is TRBD1 (6 bases). This CDR3 is built from 15 residues. V lost 1 base, J lost 1 base, and 11 bases lay in between. The germline CDR1 and CDR2 sequences are SGDLS and YYNGEE. The CDR3 sequence is CASSVSDSFNYGYTF. CDR3 sequence (DNA): TGTGCCAGCAGCGTATCGGACAGCTTTAACTATGGCTACACCTTC.

This clonotype was seen a few times. The chain couples TRBV10-3 to TRBJ2-3, with 8 bases that match TRBD2. The CDR3 covers 15 residues. With 0 bases clipped from V and 4 bases from J, the junction kept 3 bases outside the gene matches. CDR1 and CDR2 (germline): ENHRY, SYGVKD. The CDR3 region has the DNA TGTGCCATCAGTGAGTCGAGTAGCGGGGCAGATACGCAGTATTTT. This codes for CAISESSSGADTQYF.

V gene TRBV28 combines with J gene TRBJ1-5; D possibly corresponds to TRBD1 (6 bases). Germline CDR1 and CDR2: MDHEN and SYDVKM. V dropped 7 bases and J dropped 3 bases, with 13 bases sitting between them. This CDR3 spans 14 amino acids. The CDR3 is CASTPDRFNQPQHF. CDR3 sequence (DNA): TGTGCCAGCACTCCGGACAGATTCAATCAGCCCCAGCATTTT.

This clonotype has more than one count but fewer than ten. The chain combines TRBV6-6 with TRBJ1-4; perhaps TRBD1 as D (5 bases). Trimming took 3 bases from V and 8 from J, leaving 13 bases between them. Germline V gene lookup returns CDR1 MNHNY and CDR2 SVGAGI (reference sequence). The CDR3 sequence is 14 residues long. The CDR3 DNA follows: TGTGCCAGCAGTTATCTTGGGACCGCGGAAAAACTGTTTTTT. Residues: CASSYLGTAEKLFF.

The chain is built from TRBV4-2 and TRBJ2-7, with TRBD1 matching over 8 bases. Germline V gives CDR1 LGHNA, CDR2 YNFKEQ. Unmatched junction bases numbered 2, after V lost 1 base and J lost 0 bases. This CDR3 spans 15 amino acids. DNA of the CDR3: TGTGCCAGCAGCCAAGGGACAGGGTACTCCTACGAGCAGTACTTC. This codes for CASSQGTGYSYEQYF.